This T cell receptor beta chain was profiled in a study of cytomegalovirus exposure and HLA in healthy donors. The CDR3 is 14 amino acids. Germline V lookup: CDR1 SGHTA, CDR2 FQGNSA. Trimming took 6 bases from V and 0 from J, leaving 11 bases between them. Regarding this clone: The antigen is unknown.

General observations from the study: Reportedly, diagnosis of cytomegalovirus status by the classifier showed high specificity and sensitivity.

The repertoire was sequenced with immunoSEQ multiplex PCR; TCRdb's copy has only in-frame clones and lacks some. The sample has about 330,000 clones; 86% are singletons. Specimen: PBMCs. The receptor's source is a woman aged 18-35 years in good health and CMV-seronegative. This rearrangement joins TRBV7-2 to TRBJ1-2; D is uncertain. The CDR3 sequence: CASSPQHTNYGYTF. CDR3 sequence (DNA): TGTGCCAGCAGTCCCCAACACACTAACTATGGCTACACCTTC.